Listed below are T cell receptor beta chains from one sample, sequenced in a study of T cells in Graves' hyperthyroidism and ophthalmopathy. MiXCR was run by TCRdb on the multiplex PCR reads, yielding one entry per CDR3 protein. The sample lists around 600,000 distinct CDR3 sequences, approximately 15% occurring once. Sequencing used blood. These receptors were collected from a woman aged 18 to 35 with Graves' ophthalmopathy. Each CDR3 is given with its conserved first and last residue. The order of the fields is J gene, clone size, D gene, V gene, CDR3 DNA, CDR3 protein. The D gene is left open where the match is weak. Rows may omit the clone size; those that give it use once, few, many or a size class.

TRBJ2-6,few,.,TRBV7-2,TGTGCCAGCAGCTTAAGTCTGGGGTCTGGGGCCAACGTCCTGACTTTC,CASSLSLGSGANVLTF
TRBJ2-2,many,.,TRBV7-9,TGTGCCAGCAGCTCTGGGTTGGCCGGGGAGCTGTTTTTT,CASSSGLAGELFF
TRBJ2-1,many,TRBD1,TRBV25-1,TGTGCCAGCAGCGGGACAGGGAAGTGGAATGAGCAGTTCTTC,CASSGTGKWNEQFF
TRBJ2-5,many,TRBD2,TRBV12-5,TGTGCTAGTGGTCCCGGGGGGGGCGGTCAGACCCAGTACTTC,CASGPGGGGQTQYF
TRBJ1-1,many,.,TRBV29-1,TGCAGCGTTGAAGACACTGAAGCTTTCTTT,CSVEDTEAFF
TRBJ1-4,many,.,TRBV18,TGTGCCAGCTCACCACGCGGACAGAATGAAAAACTGTTTTTT,CASSPRGQNEKLFF
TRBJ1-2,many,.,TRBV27,TGTGCCAGCAGTGATTCAGGACTGAGGGGCTACACCTTC,CASSDSGLRGYTF
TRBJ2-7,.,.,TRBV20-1,TGCAGTGCAAGGAAAACGGGAGTCTCACTCTACGAGCAGTACTTC,CSARKTGVSLYEQYF
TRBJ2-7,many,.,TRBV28,TGTGCCAGCAGTCCCGTGGACAGCTACGAGCAGTACTTC,CASSPVDSYEQYF
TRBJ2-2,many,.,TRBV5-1,TGCGCCAGCAGCTTGGAGGGCGCGAACACCGGGGAGCTGTTTTTT,CASSLEGANTGELFF
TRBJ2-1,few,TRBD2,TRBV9,TGTGCCAGCAGCGCTAGCGGGAGTCACATCCATGAGCAGTTCTTC,CASSASGSHIHEQFF
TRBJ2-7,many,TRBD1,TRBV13,TGTGCCAGCAGCCCACGGGACAGGCCGGCGGACGAGCAGTACTTC,CASSPRDRPADEQYF
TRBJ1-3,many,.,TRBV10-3,TGTGCCATCAGCGATACCCGTGGAAACACCATATATTTT,CAISDTRGNTIYF
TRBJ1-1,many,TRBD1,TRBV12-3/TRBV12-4,TGTGCCAGCAGCCCCCACAGGGGAGTAGCTTTCTTT,CASSPHRGVAFF
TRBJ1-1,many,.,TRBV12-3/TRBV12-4,TGTGCCAGCAGTTTACCCTCTCGGGGGAACACTGAAGCTTTCTTT,CASSLPSRGNTEAFF
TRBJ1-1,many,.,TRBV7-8,TGTGCCAGCAGCCTTTCGGACAGTATGAACACTGAAGCTTTCTTT,CASSLSDSMNTEAFF
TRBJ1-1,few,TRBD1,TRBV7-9,TGTGCCAGCAGCTTAGCGTTTGTAGTATCCGGGACAGGACTTTACATGAACACTGAAGCTTTCTTT,CASSLAFVVSGTGLYMNTEAFF
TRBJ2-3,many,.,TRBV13,TGTGCCAGCAGCTTTCTCTACGGGGCAGATACGCAGTATTTT,CASSFLYGADTQYF
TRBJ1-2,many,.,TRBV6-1,TGTGCCAGCAGTGTCTTACAGGGCGGGGATGGCTACACCTTC,CASSVLQGGDGYTF
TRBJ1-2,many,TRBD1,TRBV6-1,TGTGCCAGCAGTCCAGAGACTTACGGACAGGGGGACTATGGCTACACCTTC,CASSPETYGQGDYGYTF
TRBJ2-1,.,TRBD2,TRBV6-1,TGTGCCAGCAGGATGGGACTAGCGGGAGGGCCAGGAGCCTACAATGAGCAGTTCTTC,CASRMGLAGGPGAYNEQFF
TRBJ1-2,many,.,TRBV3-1,TGTGCCAGCAGCCAAGTGGGGAGAGGCGGCTACACCTTC,CASSQVGRGGYTF
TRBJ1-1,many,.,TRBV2,TGTGCCAGCGGACGGGAGACTGAAGCTTTCTTT,CASGRETEAFF
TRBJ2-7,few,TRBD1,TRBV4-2,TGTGCCAGCAGCCACGCGGGACAGGGGGCTCGGGAGCAGTACTTC,CASSHAGQGAREQYF
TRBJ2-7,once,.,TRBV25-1,TGTGCCAGCTCTCCCACCGGCGAGGGGGCCTACGAGCAGTACTTC,CASSPTGEGAYEQYF
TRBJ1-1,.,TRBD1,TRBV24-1,TGTGCCACCAGCGGGACAGGGATGGCGGCTTTCTTT,CATSGTGMAAFF
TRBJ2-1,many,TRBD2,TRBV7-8,TGTGCCAGCACCCTTCGTGAGCGGGAGGCCTTCTACAATGAGCAGTTCTTC,CASTLREREAFYNEQFF
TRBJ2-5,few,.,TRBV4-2,TGTGCCAGCAGCCAGGGGGTGGAAGAGACCCAGTACTTC,CASSQGVEETQYF
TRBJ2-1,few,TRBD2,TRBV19,TGTGCCAGTAGCAGCGGGAGCTTCAATGAGCAGTTCTTC,CASSSGSFNEQFF
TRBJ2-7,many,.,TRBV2,TGTGCCAGCAGTGAGGGGTCCTACGAGCAGTACTTC,CASSEGSYEQYF
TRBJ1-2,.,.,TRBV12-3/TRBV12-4,TGTGCCAGCAGCCCCGGTCAAGGTCCCTCCTGGGATTATGGCTACACCTTC,CASSPGQGPSWDYGYTF
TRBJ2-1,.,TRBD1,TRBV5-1,TGCGCCAGCAGCTTGGGACAGGGGATATTAATCGATGAGCAGTTCTTC,CASSLGQGILIDEQFF
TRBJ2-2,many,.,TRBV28,TGTGCCAGCAGTTCCCTATTTGCCAACACCGGGGAGCTGTTTTTT,CASSSLFANTGELFF
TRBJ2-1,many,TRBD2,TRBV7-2,TGTGCCAGCAGCTTATTGGTAGCGGGAGGGCAATACAATGAGCAGTTCTTC,CASSLLVAGGQYNEQFF
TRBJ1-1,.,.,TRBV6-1,TGTGCCAGCAGTTCCCGATTGACGGATTTGACTGAAGCTTTCTTT,CASSSRLTDLTEAFF
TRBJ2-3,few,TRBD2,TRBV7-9,TGTGCCAGCAGCTTAGGGACTAGCGGGGGAGATACGCAGTATTTT,CASSLGTSGGDTQYF